These T cell receptor beta chains were read from a single sample in a study of cytomegalovirus exposure and HLA in healthy donors. This table comes from immunoSEQ multiplex PCR, and its TCRdb copy is limited to in-frame clones, with some not included. The top ten hold over 3.5% of the sample, which has fewer than 250,000 clones, 78% seen once. Sample: PBMCs. These receptors all come from a male donor in good health and CMV-seronegative. Each CDR3 is given with its conserved first and last residue. Each record gives: D gene, clone size, V gene, J gene, CDR3 DNA, CDR3 protein. D genes are given only for firm matches. Expanded clones get a size class; other rows say once, few or many, or leave the size out.

.	.	TRBV5-1	TRBJ2-7	TGCGCCAGCAGCTTGGTAGGAGGGAGGAATCGGGAGCAGTACTTC	CASSLVGGRNREQYF
.	.	TRBV6-1	TRBJ1-1	TGTGCCAGCTCTTTCTCGGGTGAAGCTTTCTTT	CASSFSGEAFF
TRBD2	.	TRBV15	TRBJ2-5	TGTGCCACCAGCAGAGATGGGAGGGGCCGGTACCAAGAGACCCAGTACTTC	CATSRDGRGRYQETQYF
.	.	TRBV30	TRBJ1-3	TGTGCCTGGAGTGTACGGGGGGGAGGAAACACCATATATTTT	CAWSVRGGGNTIYF
.	.	TRBV14	TRBJ1-2	TGTGCCAGCAGCCCAGACAGTAACTATGGCTACACCTTC	CASSPDSNYGYTF
TRBD1	few	TRBV11-1	TRBJ2-3	TGTGCCAGCTCCGACAGGGAAATATCCATCACAGATACGCAGTATTTT	CASSDREISITDTQYF
TRBD1	.	TRBV5-1	TRBJ1-3	TGCGCCAGCAGCTCAGGGGGAGGAAACACCATATATTTT	CASSSGGGNTIYF
TRBD1	.	TRBV2	TRBJ2-2	TGTGCCAGCAAGGGGGCAAGGACCGGGGAGCTGTTTTTT	CASKGARTGELFF
.	.	TRBV9	TRBJ2-7	TGTGCCAGCAGCCCCCGGACAGAGCTCTACGAGCAGTACTTC	CASSPRTELYEQYF
.	.	TRBV7-9	TRBJ2-1	TGTGCCAGCAGCAACGGACTATATTATGAGCAGTTCTTC	CASSNGLYYEQFF
.	.	TRBV30	TRBJ2-3	TGTGCCTGGAGTGGCGCAGATACGCAGTATTTT	CAWSGADTQYF
TRBD2	once	TRBV7-3	TRBJ2-3	TGTGCCAGCAGCTTCCTCACCAACCCGGGACTAGCGGGCTCAGATACGCAGTATTTT	CASSFLTNPGLAGSDTQYF
TRBD2	once	TRBV4-2	TRBJ2-7	TGTGCCAGCAGCCAATCGGCTAGCGGGGCCTCCTACGAGCAGTACTTC	CASSQSASGASYEQYF
TRBD1	.	TRBV27	TRBJ2-7	TGTGCCAGCAGTTTCGGGACAGGGTTGTACGAGCAGTACTTC	CASSFGTGLYEQYF
TRBD2	.	TRBV12-5	TRBJ2-1	TGTGCTAGTGGCGGGGGGGGGCGCGGGGATTACAATGAGCAGTTCTTC	CASGGGGRGDYNEQFF
.	.	TRBV4-1	TRBJ2-5	TGCGCCAGCAGCCAAGATCTGTACAGGGTTGTGTACTTC	CASSQDLYRVVYF
TRBD1	.	TRBV29-1	TRBJ2-7	TGCAGCGCAACAGGGGACAGGGGGCGGGACGAGCAGTACTTC	CSATGDRGRDEQYF
TRBD1	.	TRBV18	TRBJ2-7	TGTGCCAGCTCACCCTTAGACAGGGGCTACGAGCAGTACTTC	CASSPLDRGYEQYF
.	.	TRBV5-6	TRBJ1-5	TGTGCCAGCAGCTTGTTTATGGGCGGGACGGATAGCAATCAGCCCCAGCATTTT	CASSLFMGGTDSNQPQHF
TRBD2	.	TRBV5-1	TRBJ2-5	TGCGCCAGCAGCGGATCCCTAGCGGGAGCGTCGGCCCAGTACTTC	CASSGSLAGASAQYF
.	.	TRBV7-3	TRBJ2-5	TGTGCCAGCAGCTTAGATAGGGGTGGGGAGACCCAGTACTTC	CASSLDRGGETQYF
.	.	TRBV5-1	TRBJ2-5	TGCGCCAGCAGCTTTCCTTCCGAGACCCAGTACTTC	CASSFPSETQYF
.	.	TRBV28	TRBJ1-5	TGTGCCAGCAGCCTCGGGGGGGCCTACAATCAGCCCCAGCATTTT	CASSLGGAYNQPQHF
.	few	TRBV25-1	TRBJ2-5	TGTGCCAGCAGTGAAAGCCAGGGGGGTGAAGAGACCCAGTACTTC	CASSESQGGEETQYF
TRBD1	.	TRBV2	TRBJ2-5	TGTGCCAGCAATATGGACAGGGGTAGGGAGACCCAGTACTTC	CASNMDRGRETQYF
.	.	TRBV5-1	TRBJ2-1	TGCGCCAGCAGCCCCGGCAGGGGCCTGAATGAGCAGTTCTTC	CASSPGRGLNEQFF
.	.	TRBV5-4	TRBJ1-1	TGTGCCAGCAGCTTAATAGACAGGCCGGTCTTGACTGAAGCTTTCTTT	CASSLIDRPVLTEAFF
.	.	TRBV12-5	TRBJ1-1	TGTGCTAGTGGTTTGGCCGTGGGGGGGATTGCTGAAGCTTTCTTT	CASGLAVGGIAEAFF
.	.	TRBV4-1	TRBJ2-7	TGCGCCAGCGGCTCCTCCTACGAGCAGTACTTC	CASGSSYEQYF
.	.	TRBV5-6	TRBJ2-7	TGTGCCAGCAGGGGCCTCTCCTACGAGCAGTACTTC	CASRGLSYEQYF
TRBD2	.	TRBV19	TRBJ2-1	TGTGCCAGTAGTATAGATTTGGGTTCGGCTAGCGGGAGGGGGAATGAGCAGTTCTTC	CASSIDLGSASGRGNEQFF
.	few	TRBV10-2	TRBJ2-7	TGCGCCAGCAGTGTGCGGGGAGTCTACGAGCAGTACTTC	CASSVRGVYEQYF
.	.	TRBV15	TRBJ2-3	TGTGCCACCAGCAGGGTACTAGCTTTAGATACGCAGTATTTT	CATSRVLALDTQYF
.	.	TRBV19	TRBJ1-5	TGTGCCAGTAGACCTGGACAGCCCGTTGTTGAACCCCAGCATTTT	CASRPGQPVVEPQHF
.	.	TRBV28	TRBJ1-1	TGTGCCAGCAGTTTATCTGTTGGGGGGGAAGCTTTCTTT	CASSLSVGGEAFF
.	few	TRBV28	TRBJ1-5	TGTGCCACCTCAGACAGGACGGGTCAGCCCCAGCATTTT	CATSDRTGQPQHF
.	.	TRBV18	TRBJ1-5	TGTGCCAGCTCACCCGGACAGCTCAATCAGCCCCAGCATTTT	CASSPGQLNQPQHF
TRBD2	.	TRBV5-4	TRBJ2-5	TGTGCCAGCAGCTCCCTAGCGGAAGAGACCCAGTACTTC	CASSSLAEETQYF
TRBD1	.	TRBV5-1	TRBJ2-4	TGCGCCAGCAGCTTGGTTTGGGACAGGGGCCCGATACACATTCAGTACTTC	CASSLVWDRGPIHIQYF
.	.	TRBV25-1	TRBJ2-1	TGTGCCAGCAGTGAATACAGCTACAATGAGCAGTTCTTC	CASSEYSYNEQFF
TRBD2	.	TRBV19	TRBJ2-1	TGTGCCAGTAGTACCCCTTCGGGGGGAGTAACGGTCAATGAGCAGTTCTTC	CASSTPSGGVTVNEQFF
.	.	TRBV2	TRBJ2-7	TGTGCCAGCCGCATCCCATCGCAGGGAACCTACGAGCAGTACTTC	CASRIPSQGTYEQYF
TRBD1	.	TRBV18	TRBJ1-2	TGTGCCAGCTCACCAAACACAGGGGAAGCGTATGGCTACACCTTC	CASSPNTGEAYGYTF
.	few	TRBV4-1	TRBJ1-1	TGCGCCAGCAGCCAAGTACAGGAATTCTTCACTGAAGCTTTCTTT	CASSQVQEFFTEAFF
.	few	TRBV6-5	TRBJ1-1	TGTGCCAGCACTAGACCCGGCGCTGAAGCTTTCTTT	CASTRPGAEAFF
TRBD2	.	TRBV11-2	TRBJ2-1	TGTGCCAGCAGCAGAACTAGCGGGAGGATCAATGAGCAGTTCTTC	CASSRTSGRINEQFF
TRBD1	.	TRBV5-6	TRBJ2-7	TGTGCCAGCAGCTGGGGACAGGAAATGAGCGAGCAGTACTTC	CASSWGQEMSEQYF
TRBD1	.	TRBV18	TRBJ2-7	TGTGCCAGCTCACAGACAGGGTCCTACGAGCAGTACTTC	CASSQTGSYEQYF
TRBD1	.	TRBV2	TRBJ2-7	TGTGCCAGCAGGAGGGACAGGGGAAACGAGCAGTACTTC	CASRRDRGNEQYF
.	.	TRBV19	TRBJ1-3	TGTGCCAGTAGTGAGGCGGGGACTGGAAACACCATATATTTT	CASSEAGTGNTIYF
TRBD2	.	TRBV28	TRBJ2-1	TGTGCCAGCAGTTTTGCGGGCGGGAGGAACAATGAGCAGTTCTTC	CASSFAGGRNNEQFF
TRBD1	.	TRBV28	TRBJ2-7	TGTGCCAGCAGTGAGGGACAGGGGGCGATCCACGAGCAGTACTTC	CASSEGQGAIHEQYF
.	.	TRBV28	TRBJ2-7	TGTGCCAGCAGTTTAGCCGGGATACCTTTAGCCGAGCAGTACTTC	CASSLAGIPLAEQYF
TRBD1	.	TRBV28	TRBJ1-2	TGTGCCAGCAGCGGAATGGGACAGGGGGTCTATGGCTACACCTTC	CASSGMGQGVYGYTF
.	.	TRBV28	TRBJ2-2	TGTGCCAGCAGCCCTCATATAGGGGGAAACACCGGGGAGCTGTTTTTT	CASSPHIGGNTGELFF